Given below is one T cell receptor beta chain in context. The CDR3 has 13 amino acids. MiXCR, applied by TCRdb to the RT-PCR reads, yields one record per CDR3 protein. The top ten clones hold roughly 3.6% of a sample with around 700,000 distinct CDR3 sequences, approximately 15% of them seen once. The V call is TRBV3-2, the J call TRBJ1-2; the DNA was not compared with TRBD1, the D call given in the table. TRBV3-2 constitutes a pseudogene. The TCR was taken from a female donor in good health, serving as a healthy control. The sample taken for sequencing was memory CD4+ T cells from blood. CDR3 coding DNA: TGTGCCAGCAGCGACACCACAGGGGTCGGCTACACCTTC. This encodes CASSDTTGVGYTF.